These T cell receptor beta chains were read from a single sample in a study of T cells in Graves' hyperthyroidism and ophthalmopathy. TCRdb reprocessed the multiplex PCR reads with MiXCR, giving one entry per CDR3 protein. This table has about 320,000 distinct CDR3 sequences, around a sixth appearing once. The specimen was blood. The receptors stem from a man in his thirties or forties with Graves' hyperthyroidism. CDR3s include the opening cysteine and the closing phenylalanine or tryptophan. Fields, in order: V gene, J gene, CDR3 protein.

v_call: TRBV9
j_call: TRBJ1-1
cdr3_aa: CAGSVGTVNTEAFF

v_call: TRBV18
j_call: TRBJ2-3
cdr3_aa: CASSLDLSIDTQYF

v_call: TRBV5-1
j_call: TRBJ2-7
cdr3_aa: CASSLEGRREQYF

v_call: TRBV14
j_call: TRBJ2-1
cdr3_aa: CASSQDRKDRFYNEQFF

v_call: TRBV12-3/TRBV12-4
j_call: TRBJ2-7
cdr3_aa: CASSATAYEQYF

v_call: TRBV2
j_call: TRBJ2-7
cdr3_aa: CASFVRTSGLYEQYF

v_call: TRBV7-8
j_call: TRBJ1-1
cdr3_aa: CASSQDGQHTEAFF

v_call: TRBV6-1
j_call: TRBJ1-2
cdr3_aa: CASSENFLRPYGYTF

v_call: TRBV27
j_call: TRBJ1-1
cdr3_aa: CASSTPGTGGARTEAFF

v_call: TRBV29-1
j_call: TRBJ2-1
cdr3_aa: CSVEDHGTTYNEQFF

v_call: TRBV29-1
j_call: TRBJ2-1
cdr3_aa: CSVEGLISYNEQFF

v_call: TRBV19
j_call: TRBJ2-7
cdr3_aa: CASSITGGEQYF

v_call: TRBV5-1
j_call: TRBJ2-3
cdr3_aa: CASSLELAGVGTDTQYF

v_call: TRBV24-1
j_call: TRBJ1-1
cdr3_aa: CAPPGPYRGHTEAFF

v_call: TRBV7-9
j_call: TRBJ1-3
cdr3_aa: CASSPPVNGNTIYF

v_call: TRBV6-2/TRBV6-3
j_call: TRBJ1-2
cdr3_aa: CASSPASSYGYTF

v_call: TRBV27
j_call: TRBJ1-2
cdr3_aa: CASSLSGQLGGYTF

v_call: TRBV4-1
j_call: TRBJ2-7
cdr3_aa: CASSQPKSSPEQYF

v_call: TRBV6-1
j_call: TRBJ2-7
cdr3_aa: CASSERDEQYF

v_call: TRBV6-1
j_call: TRBJ1-5
cdr3_aa: CASSRGQYSNQPQHF

v_call: TRBV10-3
j_call: TRBJ2-5
cdr3_aa: CAISTAETQYF

v_call: TRBV6-2/TRBV6-3
j_call: TRBJ2-7
cdr3_aa: CASSPGLAGAFSYEQYF

v_call: TRBV11-3
j_call: TRBJ2-1
cdr3_aa: CASSLGGLAGGPYNEQFF

v_call: TRBV28
j_call: TRBJ2-5
cdr3_aa: CASQGSPGARGETQYF

v_call: TRBV6-5
j_call: TRBJ2-7
cdr3_aa: CASSYQGGQYF

v_call: TRBV9
j_call: TRBJ2-1
cdr3_aa: CASSVRTSGRSNEQFF

v_call: TRBV5-6
j_call: TRBJ2-2
cdr3_aa: CASSLDPLAGPGELFF

v_call: TRBV11-2
j_call: TRBJ2-7
cdr3_aa: CASSLGAGLSIPYEQYF

v_call: TRBV7-2
j_call: TRBJ1-3
cdr3_aa: CASSSLGSLGNTIYF

v_call: TRBV9
j_call: TRBJ2-3
cdr3_aa: CASSEGTSGITDTQYF

v_call: TRBV2
j_call: TRBJ1-3
cdr3_aa: CASSAGTGGLNTIYF

v_call: TRBV6-1
j_call: TRBJ2-3
cdr3_aa: CASSESGRGTDTQYF

v_call: TRBV19
j_call: TRBJ1-1
cdr3_aa: CASSIGPRHGQGADTEAFF

v_call: TRBV5-1
j_call: TRBJ2-6
cdr3_aa: CASTSLTGYNSGANVLTF

v_call: TRBV4-1
j_call: TRBJ2-3
cdr3_aa: CASSQYSGNRGRTDTQYF

v_call: TRBV7-2
j_call: TRBJ1-1
cdr3_aa: CASSTQAEAEAFF

v_call: TRBV9
j_call: TRBJ2-5
cdr3_aa: CASSPGTSGTETQYF

v_call: TRBV27
j_call: TRBJ2-7
cdr3_aa: CASSWDTSSYEQYF

v_call: TRBV12-3/TRBV12-4
j_call: TRBJ1-2
cdr3_aa: CASTTGGRGYTF

v_call: TRBV7-3
j_call: TRBJ1-1
cdr3_aa: CASSLDRHTEAFF

v_call: TRBV12-3/TRBV12-4
j_call: TRBJ2-2
cdr3_aa: CASSLFSGGHTGELFF

v_call: TRBV18
j_call: TRBJ2-2
cdr3_aa: CASSPGLASTGELFF

v_call: TRBV11-1
j_call: TRBJ2-5
cdr3_aa: CASSPRVGAGKTQYF